Below, 22 T cell receptor beta chains from the same sample are listed, as sequenced in a study of shared clonotypes between healthy human individuals. Sequencing used immunoSEQ multiplex PCR; TCRdb keeps in-frame clones, though not all of them. The data show around 1.4 million clones, about 98.5% seen once. The sequenced material came from naive CD4+ T cells sorted from blood. Subset specified: CD45RA+ positively selected. The receptors stem from a man aged 25 to 40 in good health.

On this clone: Other DNA sequences from this sample encode an identical CDR3 as well. J is TRBJ2-7 and V is TRBV18, with 7 bases matching TRBD1. In germline, CDR1 is KGHSH, CDR2 LQKENI. This CDR3 is 13 amino acids long. The J segment lost 4 bases and the V segment lost 0 bases, leaving 0 bases of the junction unmatched. The chain's CDR3 is CASSPPGQYEQYF. CDR3 in DNA: TGTGCCAGCTCACCACCGGGACAGTACGAGCAGTACTTC.

The CDR3: CASSWGRVLGSGANVLTF. The CDR3 bases are TGTGCCAGCAGCTGGGGACGAGTCCTGGGCTCTGGGGCCAACGTCCTGACTTTC. V gene TRBV5-4 combines with J gene TRBJ2-6; D may match TRBD1 or TRBD2 (5 bases each). The V end lost 3 bases, the J end lost 0 bases, and 16 bases lay between the germline ends. The CDR3 has 18 residues. CDR1 SGHNT and CDR2 YYREEE come from the germline V gene (reference sequence).

This rearrangement joins TRBV30 to TRBJ1-1; TRBD1 matches 7 bases. The CDR3 length is 13 residues. The trim removed 4 bases at V and 1 base at J, leaving 3 bases unmatched. Germline V lookup: CDR1 GTSNPN, CDR2 SVGIG (reference sequence). The CDR3 here is CAWKGAGNTEAFF. The CDR3 DNA reads TGTGCCTGGAAGGGGGCAGGGAACACTGAAGCTTTCTTT.

The rearrangement links TRBV6-5 to TRBJ2-7, with D tentatively TRBD2 (6 bases). In germline, CDR1 is MNHEY, CDR2 SVGAGI. V was clipped by 2 bases and J by 0 bases, with 14 bases between them. This CDR3 is built from 16 residues. CDR3 loop: CASSYRRLGSSYEQYF. DNA for the CDR3: TGTGCCAGCAGTTACAGACGCCTCGGGAGCTCCTACGAGCAGTACTTC.

The V call is TRBV19, the J call TRBJ2-1, with 7 bases lining up with TRBD2. Germline V gives CDR1 LNHDA, CDR2 SQIVND (reference sequence). The CDR3 consists of 17 residues. V lost 5 bases, J lost 3 bases, and 13 bases stayed unmatched. The CDR3 region has the DNA TGTGCCAGTAGTCCCCCGGCGGGGGTATCATACTACAATGAGCAGTTCTTC. Amino acids: CASSPPAGVSYYNEQFF.

V gene TRBV11-2 combines with J gene TRBJ2-2; 7 positions match TRBD2. Trimming cost V 1 base and J 4 bases; bases outside gene matches: 0. CDR3 length equals 14 residues. Germline V gene data show CDR1 as SGHAT and CDR2 as FQNNGV. CDR3 region: CASSLGTSTGELFF. The CDR3 coding sequence is TGTGCCAGCAGCTTAGGGACTAGCACCGGGGAGCTGTTTTTT.

This rearrangement joins TRBV11-2 to TRBJ2-1; 9 positions match TRBD1. V trimming: 5 bases; J trimming: 4 bases; junction bases outside the gene matches: 12. CDR3 length equals 17 residues. Germline CDR1 reads SGHAT; CDR2 reads FQNNGV. This chain's CDR3 is CASSIRTGEKLYNEQFF. Here the CDR3 DNA reads TGTGCCAGCAGCATCCGGACAGGGGAGAAACTTTACAATGAGCAGTTCTTC.

The chain recombines TRBV23-1 with TRBJ2-7; D is perhaps TRBD1 (6 bases). TRBV23-1 is noted as an ORF with a role that remains uncertain. CDR3 length equals 12 residues. V was clipped by 6 bases and J by 5 bases, with 11 bases between them. CDR3 in DNA: TGCGCCAGCAGACAGCAGGGGCACGAGCAGTACTTC. Translation gives CASRQQGHEQYF.

This rearrangement joins TRBV29-1 to TRBJ2-5, with TRBD2 identical over 11 bases. CDR3 length equals 16 residues. Losses at the gene ends were 6 bases for V and 1 base for J; bases not matched to a gene: 10. CDR1 is SQVTM, CDR2 ANQGSEA, per germline. CDR3 sequence: CSVGRLAGRGQETQYF. The CDR3 DNA sequence: TGCAGCGTGGGACGACTAGCGGGAAGGGGCCAAGAGACCCAGTACTTC. Based on the CDR3 plus reference TRBV29-1 and TRBJ2-5, the full variable domain is SAVISQKPSRDICQRGTSLTIQCQVDSQVTMMFWYRQQPGQSLTLIATANQGSEATYESGFVIDKFPISRPNLTFSTLTVSNMSPEDSSIYLCSVGRLAGRGQETQYFGPGTRLLVL.

The table lists this clone with a count of one. The chain joins TRBV15 to TRBJ2-4, with D hard to call. Germline V lookup: CDR1 LNHNV, CDR2 YYDKDF (reference sequence). V lost 1 base, J lost 0 bases, and 10 bases lay in between. This CDR3 spans 16 amino acids. CDR3 sequence reads: CATSRVSQLAKNIQYF. The CDR3 region has the DNA TGTGCCACCAGCAGAGTAAGCCAATTAGCCAAAAACATTCAGTACTTC.

The chain is built from TRBV29-1 and TRBJ1-5; 8 bases fit TRBD1. V lost 4 bases and J lost 2; bases outside the gene matches: 7. From germline, CDR1 is SQVTM and CDR2 ANQGSEA. The CDR3 runs to 15 residues. The CDR3 region has the DNA TGCAGCGTTGCAGGACAGGGAACGGGCAATCAGCCCCAGCATTTT. It translates to CSVAGQGTGNQPQHF.

About this clone itself: The junction departs from the called germline gene at one end, perhaps through a read error. This sequence joins TRBV11-1 and TRBJ1-1; D is uncertain. This CDR3 has 13 amino acids. Germline-derived CDR1 and CDR2 are SGHAT and FQDESV (reference sequence). CDR3 sequence reads: CASSLAGNAEAFF. For the CDR3, the DNA is TGTGCCAGCAGCTTAGCAGGGAACGCTGAAGCTTTCTTT.

The chain recombines TRBV6-5 with TRBJ2-5; D is tentatively TRBD1 or TRBD2 (5 bases each). This CDR3 is built from 15 residues. Germline V CDR1 and CDR2: MNHEY, SVGAGI. V shed 6 bases and J shed 1 base, with 15 bases lying between them. CDR3 nucleotide sequence: TGTGCCAGCAGCCCAACTTGGGGGTCCCAAGAGACCCAGTACTTC. Its translation: CASSPTWGSQETQYF.

J is TRBJ2-7 and V is TRBV27, with TRBD1 identical over 8 bases. Germline lookup yields CDR1 MNHEY and CDR2 SMNVEV (reference sequence). V lost 6 bases and J lost 6; bases outside the gene matches: 7. The CDR3 runs to 13 residues. The CDR3 protein is CASRRDRSGEQYF. The CDR3 bases are TGTGCCAGCAGGAGGGACAGGTCGGGCGAGCAGTACTTC.

This sequence joins TRBV27 and TRBJ1-5; 7 bases agree with TRBD1. The V gene end was trimmed by 5 bases and the J gene end by 0 bases; junction bases not matched to a gene: 7. The germline V gene has CDR1 MNHEY and CDR2 SMNVEV (reference sequence). This CDR3 has 16 amino acids. The CDR3 region has the DNA TGTGCCAGCAGTATACAGGGGTTGAATAGCAATCAGCCCCAGCATTTT. It translates to CASSIQGLNSNQPQHF.

For the CDR3, the DNA is TGTGCCAGCACCTCTCGAGCGGAGTATTTT. Protein: CASTSRAEYF. This rearrangement joins TRBV14 to TRBJ2-3; D may be TRBD2 (5 bases). Germline lookup yields CDR1 SGHDN and CDR2 FVKESK. The V end was cut by 7 bases, the J end by 13 bases, with 12 bases between. The CDR3 has 10 residues.

The chain carries TRBV4-3 and TRBJ2-7, with TRBD1 identical over 7 bases. The CDR3 length is 15 residues. In germline, CDR1 is LGHNA, CDR2 YSLEER. The V gene end was trimmed by 3 bases and the J gene end by 4 bases; junction bases not matched to a gene: 9. This CDR3 is CASSQTSGTVYEQYF. The CDR3, as DNA: TGCGCCAGCAGCCAGACCTCCGGGACAGTTTACGAGCAGTACTTC.

V usage is TRBV7-2 and J usage is TRBJ1-1; a weak D match, TRBD1 (6 bases). The CDR3 runs to 14 residues. CDR1 and CDR2 from the germline V gene are SGHTA and FQGNSA. Trimming pared 3 bases from V and 3 bases from J, leaving 11 bases between. As DNA, the CDR3 is TGTGCCAGCAGCTTTGCTAGGGGGTACACTGAAGCTTTCTTT. Protein: CASSFARGYTEAFF.

The chain recombines TRBV6-4 with TRBJ1-2; no reliable D call. Germline V lookup: CDR1 MRHNA, CDR2 SNTAGT. V shed 3 bases and J shed 10 bases, with 15 bases lying between them. This CDR3 contains 13 residues. CDR3 residues: CASSEVGGLFYTF. As DNA, the CDR3 is TGTGCCAGCAGTGAAGTCGGCGGTTTGTTCTACACCTTC.

This chain connects TRBV27 to TRBJ2-7; 8 bases align to TRBD1. There are 18 residues in the CDR3. Trimming took 9 bases from V and 1 from J; bases not matched to a gene: 20. Germline V gene sequence: CDR1 MNHEY, CDR2 SMNVEV (reference sequence). CDR3 nucleotide sequence: TGTGCCAGTAGAAGGAAGGGGACAGGCTCCATCTCTTCCTACGAGCAGTACTTC. Translating it yields CASRRKGTGSISSYEQYF.

This clone was counted between two and nine times. The CDR3 sequence is CASSANGNQPQHF. CDR3 bases: TGTGCCAGCAGCGCGAACGGCAATCAGCCCCAGCATTTT. The V gene is TRBV6-1, the J gene TRBJ1-5, with no clear D. CDR3 length: 13 residues. V lost 6 bases, J lost 2 bases, and 8 bases lay in between. Germline CDR1 is MNHNS and CDR2 is SASEGT.

This sequence joins TRBV2 and TRBJ2-7, with 7 bases lining up with TRBD1. Germline V gene sequence: CDR1 SNHLY, CDR2 FYNNEI. V trimming: 8 bases; J trimming: 6 bases; junction bases outside the gene matches: 4. The CDR3 runs 11 residues. The CDR3 nucleotides are TGTGCCAGCGCAAGACAGGGCGAGCAGTACTTC. Residues: CASARQGEQYF.